This T cell receptor beta chain was sequenced in a study of T cells after yellow fever vaccination (dated by TCRdb to between 2019 and 2020). Turning to the overall study: The SMART-Seq v4 Ultra Low Input RNA kit was used to prepare libraries from fractions with low cell numbers. Bulk TCR alpha and beta repertoires were sequenced longitudinally to track T-cell clones before and after primary and booster YFV17D yellow fever vaccination. Two healthy male donors made up the cohort, one aged 18 to 30 years and the other aged 30 to 39 years. Bulk PBMC replicates and cell subsets were isolated from blood drawn at multiple timepoints before and after both primary and secondary immunization. The research as a whole found: FACS-sorted repertoires could contain abundant contaminating clonotypes from the bulk population, so computational filtering was required. The secondary T-cell response was weaker than the primary response but faster, peaking on day 5 instead of day 15. A small share of clonotypes occurred in both CD4 and CD8 compartments, likely arising from convergent recombination. Most clones expanded after primary vaccination were re-detected after the booster (almost 98% of CD4 and around nine tenths of CD8), suggesting broad memory maintenance. Because only a couple of donors were included in the study, the extent to which the findings can be generalized is limited.

V and J are truncated by 6 bases and 3 bases respectively, leaving an intervening sequence of 12 bases. Reading the germline V gene gives CDR1 MNHNS and CDR2 SASEGT. Counted from cysteine to phenylalanine, this CDR3 has 14 amino acids. Solely the CDR3 DNA is kept, with 42 bases framed from the first base. The sample's treatment or condition, from its label and the paper: live attenuated yellow fever vaccine strain. Two biological replicates of bulk PBMCs were collected at each blood-draw timepoint. A standard Ficoll-Paque protocol was used to isolate PBMCs from peripheral blood. TriZol was used to extract RNA from bulk PBMCs, from CD4 and CD8 fractions, and from dextramer-positive and dextramer-negative fractions. This clonotype occurred a few times. Its antigen is unknown. Qualities for individual bases were not recorded, and no much larger clone is one base off. TCR cDNA was made using 5'RACE template switching, a step that added a universal primer site and unique molecular identifiers. Priming for cDNA synthesis came from both the TCR alpha and TCR beta constant segments. Libraries were amplified in two PCR steps, with sample barcodes and sequencing adapters added in the second step. Sequencing of libraries was done on Illumina HiSeq 2500 (2x100 bp) or NovaSeq (2x150 bp). As for the authors' bioinformatics: Reads were demultiplexed and collapsed into UMI consensus sequences with MIGEC, and V(D)J alignment was performed with MiXCR. Vaccine-responding clonotypes were defined with edgeR using replicate PBMC samples, requiring FDR below 0.01 and a log2 fold change above 5 up to day 15. Each bulk clonotype received a CD4 or CD8 identity based on whether the sequenced CD4 or CD8 repertoire contained that clonotype at higher abundance. The raw public reads went through TCRdb reprocessing: fastp at Q25, MiXCR clone calling, in-frame beta chains kept. Identical CDR3 proteins give one entry, which carries the most common genes and DNA. The V and J calls come from TCRdb's annotation, not from the publication. The sample contains some 350,000 distinct CDR3 sequences, over 5% of them found a single time. Of the sample, roughly 15% is held by the ten largest clones.

The rearranged chain carries TRBV6-1 and TRBJ1-5; perhaps TRBD1 is the D gene, with 6 bases matching. The clonotype originates from a man aged 25 to 40 who received the YFV17D yellow fever vaccine. The sequencing here drew on PBMCs, taken 5 days after the yellow fever booster vaccination. The CDR3 region has the sequence CASSSYRANQPQHF. The DNA is as follows: TGTGCCAGCAGCTCTTACAGGGCCAATCAGCCCCAGCATTTT.